This passage covers 8 T cell receptor beta chains from one sample sequenced in a study of shared clonotypes between healthy human individuals. TCRdb's table, derived via immunoSEQ multiplex PCR, lists solely in-frame clones and lacks some. In the table there are approximately 350,000 clones, about 96% of which are singletons. Sequenced: memory CD8+ T cells sorted from blood. Described subset: CD45RO+ cells pooled with CCR7-negative TemRA cells. The source of these receptors is a man younger than 45 in good health.

This chain uses TRBV28 with TRBJ2-3, with D possibly TRBD2 on 6 matching bases. This CDR3 has 15 residues. CDR1 and CDR2 from the germline V gene are MDHEN and SYDVKM. The ends were cut back, 1 base at V and 2 bases at J, with 10 bases in the middle. The CDR3 DNA is TGTGCCAGCAGTTTATCGGCTAGCGCCACAGATACGCAGTATTTT. Protein sequence: CASSLSASATDTQYF.

The V and J genes are TRBV28 and TRBJ2-5, with 7 bases identical to TRBD1. J lost 2 bases, V lost 7 bases, and 10 bases had no gene match. The germline V gene has CDR1 MDHEN and CDR2 SYDVKM. The CDR3 covers 15 residues. In DNA form, the CDR3 reads TGTGCCAGCATTCAAGGTGGGACAGCTCAAGAGACCCAGTACTTC. This codes for CASIQGGTAQETQYF.

The J gene is TRBJ2-2, the V gene TRBV4-2; possible D gene TRBD2, 5 bases. CDR3 length: 13 residues. Trimming removed 1 base at V and 5 bases at J, with 5 bases between. CDR1 is LGHNA and CDR2 is YNFKEQ in the germline V gene. The CDR3 region is CASSQVATGELFF. CDR3 nucleotide sequence: TGTGCCAGCAGCCAAGTAGCGACCGGGGAGCTGTTTTTT.

The V gene is TRBV19, the J gene TRBJ2-1; 8 bases map to TRBD2. The CDR3 is 14 residues long. Per the germline V gene, CDR1 is LNHDA and CDR2 is SQIVND (reference sequence). The junction had 8 bases not matched to a gene; V was cut back by 6 bases and J by 7 bases. This CDR3 is CASSNSGNRNEQFF. The CDR3 nucleotides read TGTGCCAGTAGCAATAGCGGGAATCGAAATGAGCAGTTCTTC. Variable domain in full (rest from reference TRBV19 and TRBJ2-1): DGGITQSPKYLFRKEGQNVTLSCEQNLNHDAMYWYRQDPGQGLRLIYYSQIVNDFQKGDIAEGYSVSREKKESFPLTVTSAQKNPTAFYLCASSNSGNRNEQFFGPGTRLTVL.

The chain joins TRBV7-3 to TRBJ2-3; D is possibly TRBD2 (5 bases). Per the germline V gene, CDR1 is SGHTA and CDR2 is FQGTGA. CDR3 length: 14 residues. The V end lost 1 base, the J end lost 2 bases, and 7 bases lay between the germline ends. CDR3 DNA sequence: TGTGCCAGCAGCTTAAGGGGAGCCACAGATACGCAGTATTTT. It encodes CASSLRGATDTQYF.

The chain uses TRBV6-5 and TRBJ1-1; the match to TRBD1 covers 9 bases. The V gene end was trimmed by 2 bases and the J gene end by 1 base; junction bases not matched to a gene: 5. Germline CDR1 reads MNHEY; CDR2 reads SVGAGI. This CDR3 region has 16 residues. Written as DNA, the CDR3 is TGTGCCAGCAGTTACCGGACAGGGGTAACGAACACTGAAGCTTTCTTT. It is translated as CASSYRTGVTNTEAFF.

The V gene is TRBV10-2, the J gene TRBJ2-7; D is uncertain. Trimming left V 7 bases short and J 0 bases short, with 10 bases between. Germline V gives CDR1 WSHSY, CDR2 SAAADI. The CDR3 length is 13 residues. The CDR3 DNA is TGCGCCAGCACCGGACGGAGCTCCTACGAGCAGTACTTC. As protein: CASTGRSSYEQYF.

The chain links TRBV2 to TRBJ2-1; the match to TRBD2 covers 8 bases. CDR1 is SNHLY, CDR2 FYNNEI, per germline. The V and J ends lost 3 bases and 0 bases, in that order; junction bases with no gene match: 7. The CDR3 is 17 residues long. DNA for the CDR3: TGTGCCAGCAGTGATTTATTAGCGGGGAGCTCCTACAATGAGCAGTTCTTC. It translates to CASSDLLAGSSYNEQFF.